A selection of T cell receptor beta chains follows, all from one sample in a study of T cell responses to AZD1222 COVID-19 vaccine. TCRdb's table, derived via immunoSEQ multiplex PCR, lists solely in-frame clones and lacks some. The sample carries over 150,000 clones, 85% to 95% recorded once. This specimen consisted of peripheral blood, obtained 28 days after the second AZD1222 dose. These receptors were taken from an adult who received the AZD1222 COVID-19 vaccine. The CDR3 runs from the conserved cysteine through the conserved F or W. Each record gives: J gene, V gene, CDR3 protein.

J: TRBJ1-5
V: TRBV27
CDR3: CASSFQSGQPQHF

J: TRBJ1-5
V: TRBV18
CDR3: CASSPGQNQPQHF

J: TRBJ2-1
V: TRBV7-9
CDR3: CASSSGQGQFF

J: TRBJ1-1
V: TRBV29-1
CDR3: CSVVADRLNTEAFF

J: TRBJ2-7
V: TRBV6-2/TRBV6-3
CDR3: CASSQTGTRFSEQYF

J: TRBJ1-2
V: TRBV11-2
CDR3: CASSTESYGYTF

J: TRBJ1-6
V: TRBV6-5
CDR3: CASSDFHSPLHF

J: TRBJ1-1
V: TRBV5-1
CDR3: CASSWGQTFEAFF

J: TRBJ1-1
V: TRBV29-1
CDR3: CSVDARGGTEAFF

J: TRBJ2-5
V: TRBV19
CDR3: CASSIGQSHQETQYF

J: TRBJ2-2
V: TRBV28
CDR3: CASSLRRQGHGELFF

J: TRBJ1-6
V: TRBV28
CDR3: CASSFNSNNSPLHF

J: TRBJ1-2
V: TRBV7-9
CDR3: CASSRDRPYGYTF

J: TRBJ2-5
V: TRBV9
CDR3: CASSVAHGSGVLETQYF

J: TRBJ2-1
V: TRBV29-1
CDR3: CSVVGREGTYNEQFF

J: TRBJ2-1
V: TRBV5-1
CDR3: CASSPGQGAFNEQFF

J: TRBJ2-5
V: TRBV18
CDR3: CASSPGLETQYF

J: TRBJ1-4
V: TRBV6-1
CDR3: CASSERGGTTNEKLFF

J: TRBJ1-5
V: TRBV28
CDR3: CASSRDRVYSNQPQHF

J: TRBJ2-1
V: TRBV19
CDR3: CASSEQRDEQFF

J: TRBJ1-4
V: TRBV27
CDR3: CASSSLGQLNEKLFF

J: TRBJ1-1
V: TRBV28
CDR3: CASNIGFMNTEAFF

J: TRBJ2-3
V: TRBV6-5
CDR3: CASSRDGLSTDTQYF

J: TRBJ2-1
V: TRBV7-3
CDR3: CASSLWGGPTEQFF

J: TRBJ2-5
V: TRBV6-5
CDR3: CASSAGTTQETQYF

J: TRBJ1-3
V: TRBV15
CDR3: CATSRVQGSGNTIYF

J: TRBJ2-3
V: TRBV7-2
CDR3: CASSLQVISTDTQYF

J: TRBJ1-1
V: TRBV2
CDR3: CASRALGLNTEAFF

J: TRBJ1-1
V: TRBV11-3
CDR3: CASSFFQGGEGAFF

J: TRBJ1-1
V: TRBV28
CDR3: CASRSSGNTEAFF

J: TRBJ2-3
V: TRBV6-4
CDR3: CASAPTSDGGTQYF

J: TRBJ1-3
V: TRBV19
CDR3: CASTEGGQVRNTIYF

J: TRBJ1-4
V: TRBV4-2
CDR3: CASLGQGHEKLFF

J: TRBJ2-1
V: TRBV11-2
CDR3: CASSLPTYNEQFF

J: TRBJ2-6
V: TRBV19
CDR3: CASSKGQGASGANVLTF

J: TRBJ2-1
V: TRBV13
CDR3: CASSLGDRGRIEQFF

J: TRBJ2-5
V: TRBV6-5
CDR3: CASRNRLAGGETQYF

J: TRBJ1-2
V: TRBV7-3
CDR3: CASSLIKGLSFLYGYTF

J: TRBJ1-5
V: TRBV18
CDR3: CASSPNKIGQPQHF

J: TRBJ1-1
V: TRBV19
CDR3: CASREHNTEAFF

J: TRBJ2-1
V: TRBV7-9
CDR3: CASSPRTGAGEQFF

J: TRBJ2-3
V: TRBV7-2
CDR3: CASSLLGPDTQYF

J: TRBJ2-1
V: TRBV11-2
CDR3: CASSLAYAGGPGNEQFF

J: TRBJ1-2
V: TRBV2
CDR3: CASSQGATNYGYTF

J: TRBJ2-5
V: TRBV7-3
CDR3: CASSLHREETQYF

J: TRBJ1-1
V: TRBV19
CDR3: CASSIIGGDTEAFF

J: TRBJ2-1
V: TRBV19
CDR3: CASSISGGRYEQFF

J: TRBJ1-1
V: TRBV11-2
CDR3: CASSSGSIGTGDTEAFF

J: TRBJ1-1
V: TRBV14
CDR3: CASSLQGEETEAFF

J: TRBJ2-7
V: TRBV27
CDR3: CASSSILDRWAAPTSHRAYEQYF

J: TRBJ1-1
V: TRBV27
CDR3: CASSPRGGAEAFF

J: TRBJ2-1
V: TRBV6-2/TRBV6-3
CDR3: CASSLIAGLSRNEQFF

J: TRBJ1-1
V: TRBV5-6
CDR3: CASSLGGLEAFF

J: TRBJ1-2
V: TRBV30
CDR3: CAWSSRDRGYGYTF

J: TRBJ2-3
V: TRBV6-5
CDR3: CASSYRRTDTQYF

J: TRBJ2-7
V: TRBV19
CDR3: CASSRTGGEHEQYF

J: TRBJ1-2
V: TRBV28
CDR3: CASRVAAANYGYTF

J: TRBJ2-3
V: TRBV2
CDR3: CASTEDRGHTNTQYF

J: TRBJ1-3
V: TRBV29-1
CDR3: CSVEDLDRDPSGNTIYF

J: TRBJ1-1
V: TRBV11-2
CDR3: CASSARMNTEAFF